These T cell receptor beta chains were read from a single sample in a study of blood T cell repertoires in COVID-19. Clones were sequenced by immunoSEQ multiplex PCR, and TCRdb holds only the in-frame ones, with some missing. The sample yields nearly 50,000 clones, roughly 84% seen once. Material: peripheral blood. The receptors originated from a woman aged 60-75 years with acute or convalescent COVID-19. Each CDR3 is given with its conserved first and last residue. The order of the fields is CDR3 protein, CDR3 DNA, clone size, CDR3 length, D gene, J gene, V gene. D genes are given only for firm matches. For some rows the clone size is stated as once, few or many, or as a class when expanded; others skip it.

CDR3: CASSRGSGYYTF; DNA: TGTGCCAGCAGCCGAGGGTCAGGCTACTACACCTTC; size: NA; length: 12; D: NA; J: TRBJ1-2; V: TRBV3-1/TRBV3-2
CDR3: CASSTPGYGYTF; DNA: TGTGCCAGTAGTACCCCAGGGTATGGCTACACCTTC; size: NA; length: 12; D: NA; J: TRBJ1-2; V: TRBV19
CDR3: CASGTSGGDVRETQYF; DNA: TGCGCCAGCGGGACTAGCGGGGGGGACGTCCGGGAGACCCAGTACTTC; size: once; length: 16; D: TRBD2; J: TRBJ2-5; V: TRBV5-1
CDR3: CASSVQGSNTEAFF; DNA: TGTGCCAGTAGTGTCCAGGGTTCGAACACTGAAGCTTTCTTT; size: NA; length: 14; D: NA; J: TRBJ1-1; V: TRBV19
CDR3: CASRNSGGAGNEQFF; DNA: TGTGCCAGCAGAAATAGCGGGGGGGCCGGGAATGAGCAGTTCTTC; size: NA; length: 15; D: TRBD2; J: TRBJ2-1; V: TRBV6-5
CDR3: CARSLASGGPVGYNEQFF; DNA: TGTGCCAGAAGCTTGGCTAGCGGGGGGCCGGTAGGATACAATGAGCAGTTCTTC; size: NA; length: 18; D: TRBD2; J: TRBJ2-1; V: TRBV5-3
CDR3: CASSLVQGANTGELFF; DNA: TGCGCCAGCAGCTTGGTTCAGGGGGCGAACACCGGGGAGCTGTTTTTT; size: NA; length: 16; D: TRBD1; J: TRBJ2-2; V: TRBV5-1
CDR3: CASSLVLDLYTF; DNA: TGTGCCAGCAGTTTAGTGCTAGATCTCTACACCTTC; size: NA; length: 12; D: NA; J: TRBJ1-2; V: TRBV12-3/TRBV12-4
CDR3: CASSPGRGGGYEQYF; DNA: TGTGCCAGCTCCCCCGGGAGGGGGGGAGGGTACGAGCAGTACTTC; size: NA; length: 15; D: TRBD2; J: TRBJ2-7; V: TRBV18
CDR3: CASSPGGRETQYF; DNA: TGTGCCAGCAGTCCGGGAGGGCGCGAGACCCAGTACTTC; size: NA; length: 13; D: TRBD2; J: TRBJ2-5; V: TRBV5-4
CDR3: CASVQRDYEQYF; DNA: TGTGCCAGCGTACAGAGAGACTACGAGCAGTACTTC; size: NA; length: 12; D: NA; J: TRBJ2-7; V: TRBV19
CDR3: CSVEDQGGTYGYTF; DNA: TGCAGCGTTGAAGATCAGGGGGGAACCTATGGCTACACCTTC; size: NA; length: 14; D: TRBD1; J: TRBJ1-2; V: TRBV29-1
CDR3: CASSTGTGGDETQYF; DNA: TGCGCCAGCAGCACGGGGACAGGGGGTGATGAGACCCAGTACTTC; size: NA; length: 15; D: TRBD1; J: TRBJ2-5; V: TRBV5-1
CDR3: CASHGGLSYGYTF; DNA: TGTGCCAGCCACGGGGGGCTGAGCTATGGCTACACCTTC; size: NA; length: 13; D: NA; J: TRBJ1-2; V: TRBV6-5
CDR3: CASSESGRRPYEQYF; DNA: TGTGCCAGCAGTGAATCAGGGAGGAGGCCCTACGAGCAGTACTTC; size: once; length: 15; D: NA; J: TRBJ2-7; V: TRBV2
CDR3: CASSEASYGYTF; DNA: TGTGCCAGCAGTGAAGCCAGCTATGGCTACACCTTC; size: NA; length: 12; D: NA; J: TRBJ1-2; V: TRBV6-1
CDR3: CASSRGWEKLFF; DNA: TGTGCCAGCAGCCGAGGGTGGGAAAAACTGTTTTTT; size: NA; length: 12; D: NA; J: TRBJ1-4; V: TRBV3-1/TRBV3-2
CDR3: CASSPSGISYEQYF; DNA: TGTGCCAGCTCACCTAGCGGGATTTCCTACGAGCAGTACTTC; size: NA; length: 14; D: TRBD2; J: TRBJ2-7; V: TRBV18
CDR3: CASSSPRPRNTEAFF; DNA: TGTGCCAGCAGCTCACCGAGGCCCCGGAACACTGAAGCTTTCTTT; size: NA; length: 15; D: NA; J: TRBJ1-1; V: TRBV11-2
CDR3: CASSLVGGDYEQYF; DNA: TGTGCCAGCAGCTTAGTAGGGGGGGATTACGAGCAGTACTTC; size: NA; length: 14; D: NA; J: TRBJ2-7; V: TRBV7-2
CDR3: CASSSRGSGLDEQFF; DNA: TGTGCCAGCAGCTCCCGTGGTAGCGGGTTGGATGAGCAGTTCTTC; size: NA; length: 15; D: TRBD2; J: TRBJ2-1; V: TRBV7-9
CDR3: CASSLTGVGYTF; DNA: TGTGCCAGCAGTCTAACAGGGGTCGGCTACACCTTC; size: NA; length: 12; D: TRBD1; J: TRBJ1-2; V: TRBV6-5
CDR3: CASSEWTGSEKLFF; DNA: TGCGCCAGCAGTGAATGGACAGGGTCTGAAAAACTGTTTTTT; size: NA; length: 14; D: TRBD1; J: TRBJ1-4; V: TRBV10-2
CDR3: CASSLWLAGKGDEQFF; DNA: TGTGCCAGCAGTTTATGGCTAGCGGGGAAGGGTGATGAGCAGTTCTTC; size: NA; length: 16; D: TRBD2; J: TRBJ2-1; V: TRBV6-5
CDR3: CASSFIAGASTDTQYF; DNA: TGTGCCAGCAGCTTCATAGCGGGGGCTAGCACAGATACGCAGTATTTT; size: NA; length: 16; D: TRBD2; J: TRBJ2-3; V: TRBV7-6
CDR3: CASSSGRGNSPLHF; DNA: TGTGCCAGTAGTTCTGGAAGGGGTAATTCACCCCTCCACTTT; size: NA; length: 14; D: NA; J: TRBJ1-6; V: TRBV19
CDR3: CSASLQHSNQPQHF; DNA: TGCAGTGCTAGTTTACAGCATAGCAATCAGCCCCAGCATTTT; size: NA; length: 14; D: NA; J: TRBJ1-5; V: TRBV20-1
CDR3: CASSQESGTGGSEQYF; DNA: TGTGCCAGTAGCCAAGAGAGTGGGACAGGGGGGTCCGAGCAGTACTTC; size: NA; length: 16; D: TRBD1; J: TRBJ2-7; V: TRBV19
CDR3: CASSLSSGRDTQYF; DNA: TGTGCCAGCAGCTTATCTAGCGGGAGAGATACGCAGTATTTT; size: NA; length: 14; D: TRBD2; J: TRBJ2-3; V: TRBV7-3
CDR3: CASSPRKLNEKLFF; DNA: TGTGCCAGCAGCCCCCGAAAGCTTAATGAAAAACTGTTTTTT; size: NA; length: 14; D: NA; J: TRBJ1-4; V: TRBV11-2
CDR3: CASSQVPVLGQGEVYGYTF; DNA: TGCGCCAGCAGCCAAGTACCTGTGTTAGGGCAGGGGGAAGTCTATGGCTACACCTTC; size: NA; length: 19; D: TRBD1; J: TRBJ1-2; V: TRBV4-1
CDR3: CASSLGDGRPTGELFF; DNA: TGTGCCAGCAGCTTGGGTGACGGGAGGCCCACCGGGGAGCTGTTTTTT; size: NA; length: 16; D: TRBD2; J: TRBJ2-2; V: TRBV7-9
CDR3: CASSVAVSSYNEQFF; DNA: TGTGCCAGCAGTGTAGCAGTGAGCTCCTACAATGAGCAGTTCTTC; size: NA; length: 15; D: NA; J: TRBJ2-1; V: TRBV2
CDR3: CASSQAGGGETQYF; DNA: TGTGCCAGCAGCCAAGCTGGAGGCGGGGAGACCCAGTACTTC; size: NA; length: 14; D: NA; J: TRBJ2-5; V: TRBV4-2
CDR3: CASSSDRAWHTDTQYF; DNA: TGTGCCAGCAGTTCGGACAGGGCGTGGCACACAGATACGCAGTATTTT; size: NA; length: 16; D: TRBD1; J: TRBJ2-3; V: TRBV5-4